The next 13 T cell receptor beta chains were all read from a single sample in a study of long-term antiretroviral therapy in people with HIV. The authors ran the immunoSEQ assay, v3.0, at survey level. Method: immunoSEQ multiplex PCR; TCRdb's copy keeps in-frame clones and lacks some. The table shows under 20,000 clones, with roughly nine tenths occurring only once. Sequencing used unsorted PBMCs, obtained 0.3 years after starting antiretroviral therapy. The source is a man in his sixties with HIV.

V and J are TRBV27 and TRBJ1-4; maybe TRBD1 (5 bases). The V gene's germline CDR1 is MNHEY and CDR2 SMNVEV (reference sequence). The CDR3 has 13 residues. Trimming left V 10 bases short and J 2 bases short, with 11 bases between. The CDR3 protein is CATSGVTNEKLFF. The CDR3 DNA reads TGTGCCACCTCGGGGGTGACTAATGAAAAACTGTTTTTT.

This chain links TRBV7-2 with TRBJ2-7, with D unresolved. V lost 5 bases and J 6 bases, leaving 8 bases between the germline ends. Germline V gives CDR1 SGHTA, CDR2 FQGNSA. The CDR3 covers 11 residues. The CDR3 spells CASSGFSEQYF. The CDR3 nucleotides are TGTGCCAGCAGCGGGTTTAGCGAGCAGTACTTC.

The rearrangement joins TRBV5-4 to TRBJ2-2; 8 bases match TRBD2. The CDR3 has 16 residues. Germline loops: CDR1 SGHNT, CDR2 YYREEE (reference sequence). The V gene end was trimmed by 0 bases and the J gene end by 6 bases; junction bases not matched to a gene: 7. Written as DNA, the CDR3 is TGTGCCAGCAGCTTGGATCCCTCGGGAGGGGCCGGGGAGCTGTTTTTT. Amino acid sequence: CASSLDPSGGAGELFF.

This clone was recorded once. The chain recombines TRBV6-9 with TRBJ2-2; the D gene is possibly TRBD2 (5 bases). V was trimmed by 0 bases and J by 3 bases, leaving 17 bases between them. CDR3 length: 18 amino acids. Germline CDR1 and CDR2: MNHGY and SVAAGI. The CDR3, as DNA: TGTGCCAGCAGTTATTCCCTAGGTGGCGGGCAGGACACCGGGGAGCTGTTTTTT. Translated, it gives CASSYSLGGGQDTGELFF.

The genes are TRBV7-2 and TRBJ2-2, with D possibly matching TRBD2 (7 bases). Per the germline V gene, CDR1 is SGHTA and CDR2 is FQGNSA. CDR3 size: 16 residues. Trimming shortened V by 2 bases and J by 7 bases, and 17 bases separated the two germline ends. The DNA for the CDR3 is TGTGCCAGCAGCTTATTTAGGGGGGGGACCGGCGGGGAGCTGTTTTTT. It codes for CASSLFRGGTGGELFF.

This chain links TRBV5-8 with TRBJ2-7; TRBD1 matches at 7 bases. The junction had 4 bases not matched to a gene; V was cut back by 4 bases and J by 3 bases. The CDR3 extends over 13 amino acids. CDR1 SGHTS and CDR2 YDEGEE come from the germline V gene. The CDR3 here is CASSRGQNYEQYF. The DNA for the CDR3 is TGTGCCAGCAGCAGGGGACAGAACTACGAGCAGTACTTC. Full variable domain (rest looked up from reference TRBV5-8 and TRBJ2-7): EAGVTQSPTHLIKTRGQQATLRCSPISGHTSVYWYQQALGLGLQFLLWYDEGEERNRGNFPPRFSGRQFPNYSSELNVNALELEDSALYLCASSRGQNYEQYFGPGTRLTVT.

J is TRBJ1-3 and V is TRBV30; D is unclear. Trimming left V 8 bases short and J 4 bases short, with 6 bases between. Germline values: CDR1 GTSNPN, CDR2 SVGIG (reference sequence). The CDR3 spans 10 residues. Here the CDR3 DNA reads TGTGCCGGCGAGGGAAACACCATATATTTT. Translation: CAGEGNTIYF.

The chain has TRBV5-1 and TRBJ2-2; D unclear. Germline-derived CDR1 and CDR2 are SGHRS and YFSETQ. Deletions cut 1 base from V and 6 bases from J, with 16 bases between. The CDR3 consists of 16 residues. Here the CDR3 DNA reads TGCGCCAGCAGCTTGTTTCTTGTTTCGTCCCCCGGGGAGCTGTTTTTT. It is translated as CASSLFLVSSPGELFF.

The DNA for the CDR3 is TGTGCCAGCAGCTTAGCGGGCTTACGCGGCAATGAGCAGTTCTTC. The encoded protein is CASSLAGLRGNEQFF. The chain is built from TRBV7-9 and TRBJ2-1; no reliable D call. Trimming removed 0 bases from V and 6 bases from J, with 12 bases in between. CDR1 and CDR2 from the germline V gene are SEHNR and FQNEAQ (reference sequence). The CDR3 contains 15 residues.

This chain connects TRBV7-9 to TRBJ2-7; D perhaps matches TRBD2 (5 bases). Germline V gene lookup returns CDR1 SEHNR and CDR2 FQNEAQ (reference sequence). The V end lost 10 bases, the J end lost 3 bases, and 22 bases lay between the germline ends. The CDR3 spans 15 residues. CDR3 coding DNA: TGTGCCACCAAGATGCCGACTAATTGGGGCTACGAGCAGTACTTC. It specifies CATKMPTNWGYEQYF.

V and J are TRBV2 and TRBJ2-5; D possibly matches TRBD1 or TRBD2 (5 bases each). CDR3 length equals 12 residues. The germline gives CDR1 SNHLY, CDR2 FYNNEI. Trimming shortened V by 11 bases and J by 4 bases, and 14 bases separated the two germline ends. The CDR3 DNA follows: TGTGCCGGAGAGGGGCTGCGAGAGACCCAGTACTTC. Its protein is CAGEGLRETQYF.

The CDR3 sequence: CASSLQGATNEKLFF. The CDR3 DNA is TGCGCCAGCAGCCTTCAGGGGGCAACTAATGAAAAACTGTTTTTT. The gene calls are TRBV4-1 and TRBJ1-4; 7 bases align to TRBD1. CDR1 is MGHRA and CDR2 is YSYEKL in the germline V gene. V dropped 4 bases and J dropped 0; count of bases not matched to a gene: 2. CDR3 length equals 15 residues.

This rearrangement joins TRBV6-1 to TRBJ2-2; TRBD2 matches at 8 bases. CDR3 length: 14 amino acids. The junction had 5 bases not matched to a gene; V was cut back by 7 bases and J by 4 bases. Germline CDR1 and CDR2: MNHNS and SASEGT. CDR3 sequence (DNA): TGTGCCAGCACAATACGGGGGGGCACCGGGGAGCTGTTTTTT. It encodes CASTIRGGTGELFF.